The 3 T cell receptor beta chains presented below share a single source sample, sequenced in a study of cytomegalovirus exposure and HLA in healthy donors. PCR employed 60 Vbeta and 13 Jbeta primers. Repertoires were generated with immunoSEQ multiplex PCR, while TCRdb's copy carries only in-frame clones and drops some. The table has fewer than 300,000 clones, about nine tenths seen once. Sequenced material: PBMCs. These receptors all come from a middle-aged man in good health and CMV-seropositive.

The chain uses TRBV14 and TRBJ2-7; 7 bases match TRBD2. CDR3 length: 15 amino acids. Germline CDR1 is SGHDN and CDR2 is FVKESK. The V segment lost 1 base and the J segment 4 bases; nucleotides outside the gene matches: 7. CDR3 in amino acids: CASSQGRTRHYEQYF. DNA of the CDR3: TGTGCCAGCAGCCAAGGCAGGACTAGACATTACGAGCAGTACTTC.

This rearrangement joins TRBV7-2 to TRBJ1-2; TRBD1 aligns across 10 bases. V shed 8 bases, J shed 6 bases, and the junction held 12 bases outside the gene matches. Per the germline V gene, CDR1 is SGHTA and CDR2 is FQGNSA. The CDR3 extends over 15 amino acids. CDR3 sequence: CASGWGGTGDNGYTF. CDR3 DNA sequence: TGTGCCAGCGGCTGGGGGGGGACAGGGGATAATGGCTACACCTTC. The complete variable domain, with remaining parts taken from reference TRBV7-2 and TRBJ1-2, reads GAGVSQSPSNKVTEKGKDVELRCDPISGHTALYWYRQSLGQGLEFLIYFQGNSAPDKSGLPSDRFSAERTGGSVSTLTIQRTQQEDSAVYLCASGWGGTGDNGYTFGSGTRLTVV.

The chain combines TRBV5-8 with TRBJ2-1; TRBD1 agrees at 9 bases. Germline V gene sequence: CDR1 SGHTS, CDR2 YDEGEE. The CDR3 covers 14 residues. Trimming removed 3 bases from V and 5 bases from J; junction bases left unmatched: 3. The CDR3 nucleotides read TGTGCCAGCAGCTCACGACAGGGGGACAATGAGCAGTTCTTC. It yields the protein CASSSRQGDNEQFF.